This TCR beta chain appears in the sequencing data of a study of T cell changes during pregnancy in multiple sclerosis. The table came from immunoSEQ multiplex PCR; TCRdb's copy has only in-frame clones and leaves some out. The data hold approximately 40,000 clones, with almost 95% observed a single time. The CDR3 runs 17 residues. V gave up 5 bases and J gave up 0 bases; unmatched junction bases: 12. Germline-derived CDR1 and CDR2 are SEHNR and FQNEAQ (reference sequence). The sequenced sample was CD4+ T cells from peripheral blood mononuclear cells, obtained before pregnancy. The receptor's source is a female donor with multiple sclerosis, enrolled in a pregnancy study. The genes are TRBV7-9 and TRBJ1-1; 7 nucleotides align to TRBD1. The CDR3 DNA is TGTGCCAGCAGCCCTCAGGGGGGCCGGCGGATGAACACTGAAGCTTTCTTT. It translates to CASSPQGGRRMNTEAFF.